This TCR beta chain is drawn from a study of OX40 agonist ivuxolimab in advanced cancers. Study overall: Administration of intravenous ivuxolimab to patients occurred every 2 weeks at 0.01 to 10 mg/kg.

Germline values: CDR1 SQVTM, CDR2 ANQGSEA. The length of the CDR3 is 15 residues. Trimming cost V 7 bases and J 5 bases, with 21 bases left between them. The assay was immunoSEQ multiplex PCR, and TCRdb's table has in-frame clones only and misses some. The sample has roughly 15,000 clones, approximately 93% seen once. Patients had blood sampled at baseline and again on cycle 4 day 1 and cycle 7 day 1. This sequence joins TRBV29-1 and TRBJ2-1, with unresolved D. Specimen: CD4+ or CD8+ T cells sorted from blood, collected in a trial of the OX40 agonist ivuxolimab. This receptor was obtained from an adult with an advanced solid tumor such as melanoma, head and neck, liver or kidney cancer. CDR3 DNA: TGCAGCGCCGAAGGCGTGACCCTTTGGGACAATGAGCAGTTCTTC. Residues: CSAEGVTLWDNEQFF.